Shown below are 3 T cell receptor beta chains from a single sample sequenced in a study of blood T cells in healthy people across ages. Together with a sample-barcoded 5' primer, a J-beta primer mix was included in a second PCR lasting about 7 to 12 cycles. TCRdb independently ran MiXCR on the 5' RACE reads; one entry per CDR3 protein. The sample yields fewer than 900,000 distinct CDR3 sequences, more than 40% seen once. Sequenced input: blood. These receptors were collected from a woman aged 60-75 years in good health.

The chain combines TRBV7-2 with TRBJ2-4; D might be TRBD1 (5 bases). This CDR3 region has 14 residues. Between the trimmed V and J ends, which lost 2 bases and 2 bases, there was a span of 7 bases. The V gene's germline CDR1 is SGHTA and CDR2 FQGNSA. The CDR3, as DNA: TGTGCCAGCAGCTTAAAGGGGTCCAAAAACATTCAGTACTTC. Its protein product is CASSLKGSKNIQYF.

Here the CDR3 reads CSVPRRAGPRETQYF. CDR3 nucleotide sequence: TGCAGCGTCCCCCGAAGGGCAGGGCCCCGCGAGACCCAGTACTTC. The chain carries TRBV29-1 and TRBJ2-5, with a possible D match to TRBD1 (5 bases). CDR3 size: 15 residues. With 6 bases removed from V and 5 bases from J, the gap between germline ends came to 22 bases. Germline V gene data show CDR1 as SQVTM and CDR2 as ANQGSEA.

V gene TRBV4-3 combines with J gene TRBJ2-5, with 7 bases identical to TRBD2. CDR3 length: 15 residues. The trim removed 4 bases at V and 4 bases at J, leaving 9 bases unmatched. Germline V gene lookup returns CDR1 LGHNA and CDR2 YSLEER. The CDR3 nucleotides are TGCGCCAGCAGCCGCCAACGAGCGGGAAGAGAGACCCAGTACTTC. As protein: CASSRQRAGRETQYF.